Listed below are T cell receptor beta chains from one sample, sequenced in a study of CD8+ T cells in alopecia areata. This table comes from immunoSEQ multiplex PCR, and its TCRdb copy is limited to in-frame clones, with some not included. The table shows around 300,000 clones, with 60% occurring only once. The sample here was CD4+ T cells sorted from blood, taken at approximately week 51, from a patient treated with tofacitinib. The receptors originated from a human donor with alopecia areata. CDR3s include the opening cysteine and the closing phenylalanine or tryptophan. The D gene is left open where the match is weak. Size values are once, few and many counts, or a class for expanded clones, and some rows have none.

>TRBV11-3|NA|TRBJ2-3|NA
CASSFAGSGTDTQYF
TGTGCCAGCAGCTTTGCCGGTTCGGGCACAGATACGCAGTATTTT
>TRBV2|NA|TRBJ2-1|few
CASRGYNEQFF
TGTGCCAGCAGGGGGTACAATGAGCAGTTCTTC
>TRBV15|NA|TRBJ1-6|NA
CATRHRDSPLHF
TGTGCCACCAGACACAGGGATTCACCCCTCCACTTT
>TRBV27|NA|TRBJ2-3|NA
CASSLRYPSTDTQYF
TGTGCCAGCAGTTTACGTTACCCAAGCACAGATACGCAGTATTTT
>TRBV30|NA|TRBJ1-1|NA
CAWTTEGTEAFF
TGTGCCTGGACCACTGAGGGAACTGAAGCTTTCTTT
>TRBV30|NA|TRBJ1-6|NA
CAWSGNRANSPLHF
TGTGCCTGGAGTGGGAACAGGGCTAATTCACCCCTCCACTTT
>TRBV9|NA|TRBJ2-3|NA
CASSVVSGGTDTQYF
TGTGCCAGCAGCGTAGTGTCGGGGGGCACAGATACGCAGTATTTT
>TRBV4-3|NA|TRBJ2-1|NA
CASSQGPSNENEQFF
TGCGCCAGCAGCCAAGGACCTTCGAACGAAAATGAGCAGTTCTTC
>TRBV4-3|NA|TRBJ1-1|NA
CASSQEPPGPTEAFF
TGCGCCAGCAGCCAGGAGCCCCCGGGACCCACTGAAGCTTTCTTT
>TRBV5-6|NA|TRBJ1-3|few
CASSSTFHGGNTIYF
TGTGCCAGCAGCTCTACTTTCCATGGAGGAAACACCATATATTTT
>TRBV4-3|NA|TRBJ2-4|NA
CASSQDSTADIQYF
TGCGCCAGCAGCCAAGACTCGACGGCTGACATTCAGTACTTC
>TRBV2|NA|TRBJ2-5|NA
CASSLRGPQETQYF
TGTGCCAGCAGTTTACGGGGACCCCAAGAGACCCAGTACTTC
>TRBV29-1|NA|TRBJ2-5|NA
CSVTDGGEAQYF
TGCAGCGTTACGGACGGAGGAGAGGCCCAGTACTTC
>TRBV30|NA|TRBJ2-5|NA
CAWSVLGETQYF
TGTGCCTGGAGTGTACTAGGAGAGACCCAGTACTTC
>TRBV29-1|NA|TRBJ2-5|NA
CSVGEETQYF
TGCAGCGTTGGGGAGGAGACCCAGTACTTC
>TRBV5-6|NA|TRBJ1-6|NA
CASSLYDRENSPLHF
TGTGCCAGCAGCTTGTACGACCGGGAAAATTCACCCCTCCACTTT
>TRBV5-1|NA|TRBJ2-7|once
CASRGGLAYEQYF
TGCGCCAGCAGGGGGGGACTGGCCTACGAGCAGTACTTC
>TRBV9|NA|TRBJ2-3|once
CASSVPLTQGDTQYF
TGTGCCAGCAGCGTCCCTCTCACGCAGGGAGATACGCAGTATTTT
>TRBV9|NA|TRBJ2-6|NA
CASRSLHSGANVLTF
TGTGCCAGCAGGTCCCTCCACTCTGGGGCCAACGTCCTGACTTTC
>TRBV19|NA|TRBJ1-1|NA
CASRREVEAFF
TGTGCCAGTAGGCGGGAAGTTGAAGCTTTCTTT
>TRBV30|TRBD1|TRBJ2-4|NA
CAWSYAPFRDRGNIQYF
TGTGCCTGGAGCTACGCGCCTTTCCGGGACAGGGGGAACATTCAGTACTTC
>TRBV30|NA|TRBJ1-5|NA
CAWTHKGNQPQHF
TGTGCCTGGACCCACAAGGGGAATCAGCCCCAGCATTTT
>TRBV19|NA|TRBJ2-2|few
CASSTSRERGELFF
TGTGCCAGTAGTACGTCCAGGGAACGCGGGGAGCTGTTTTTT
>TRBV7-2|NA|TRBJ2-3|NA
CASSLARGRGDTQYF
TGTGCCAGCAGCTTAGCCCGGGGCCGAGGAGATACGCAGTATTTT
>TRBV7-9|NA|TRBJ1-5|NA
CASSPGNRPDQPQHF
TGTGCCAGCAGCCCAGGGAACAGGCCTGATCAGCCCCAGCATTTT
>TRBV4-1|TRBD1|TRBJ1-2|NA
CASSPPGQGFRSYTF
TGCGCCAGCAGCCCTCCTGGACAGGGGTTTAGGAGCTACACCTTC
>TRBV29-1|NA|TRBJ1-1|NA
CSVDWVRGWDTEAFF
TGCAGCGTTGATTGGGTCAGGGGTTGGGACACTGAAGCTTTCTTT
>TRBV7-2|NA|TRBJ1-1|NA
CASKTDSGYPEAFF
TGTGCCAGCAAGACGGACAGTGGGTACCCTGAAGCTTTCTTT
>TRBV5-1|NA|TRBJ2-6|NA
CASGEGPDSGANVLTF
TGCGCCAGCGGGGAAGGGCCAGACTCTGGGGCCAACGTCCTGACTTTC
>TRBV4-1|NA|TRBJ2-5|NA
CASSQEPLGGGQETQYF
TGCGCCAGCAGCCAAGAGCCTCTCGGTGGGGGACAAGAGACCCAGTACTTC
>TRBV27|NA|TRBJ2-1|NA
CASTRSGVNEQFF
TGTGCCAGCACCCGGTCGGGGGTTAATGAGCAGTTCTTC
>TRBV19|NA|TRBJ2-5|NA
CASSIDRTLRGETQYF
TGTGCCAGTAGTATAGATCGAACACTCCGAGGAGAGACCCAGTACTTC
>TRBV7-6|TRBD1|TRBJ2-7|NA
CASSFNTGGSTYEQYF
TGTGCCAGCAGCTTTAATACAGGGGGCTCTACCTACGAGCAGTACTTC
>TRBV10-3|NA|TRBJ2-5|few
CAIRDHSGETQYF
TGTGCCATCAGAGATCACAGCGGAGAGACCCAGTACTTC
>TRBV30|TRBD1|TRBJ2-3|NA
CAWSVGQGPQYF
TGTGCCTGGAGCGTCGGACAGGGTCCGCAGTATTTT
>TRBV6-1|NA|TRBJ2-3|NA
CASSLTANTQYF
TGTGCCAGCAGCTTGACAGCTAATACGCAGTATTTT
>TRBV30|NA|TRBJ1-3|NA
CAWSVYAGVGDGDTIYF
TGTGCCTGGAGTGTCTACGCTGGCGTCGGGGATGGAGACACCATATATTTT
>TRBV15|NA|TRBJ2-4|NA
CATSATGSEKLIQYF
TGTGCCACCAGCGCCACAGGGTCGGAAAAACTCATTCAGTACTTC
>TRBV29-1|NA|TRBJ1-3|NA
CSVETGTGNTIYF
TGCAGCGTTGAAACGGGAACTGGAAACACCATATATTTT
>TRBV12-5|NA|TRBJ2-5|NA
CASGLGSNQETQYF
TGTGCTAGTGGTTTGGGCAGCAACCAAGAGACCCAGTACTTC
>TRBV29-1|NA|TRBJ1-2|NA
CSVDGYTF
TGCAGCGTTGATGGCTACACCTTC
>TRBV5-1|NA|TRBJ1-6|NA
CASSLAATADSPLHF
TGCGCCAGCAGCTTGGCCGCCACGGCGGATTCACCCCTCCACTTT
>TRBV7-2|TRBD1|TRBJ1-2|NA
CASSPGQIYGYTF
TGTGCCAGCAGCCCGGGACAGATCTATGGCTACACCTTC
>TRBV5-1|NA|TRBJ2-3|NA
CASSDQGGFIGDTQYF
TGCGCCAGCAGTGATCAAGGAGGATTTATCGGCGATACGCAGTATTTT
>TRBV6-4|NA|TRBJ2-3|NA
CASSHIADPTDTQYF
TGTGCCAGCAGCCATATAGCGGACCCCACAGATACGCAGTATTTT
>TRBV2|TRBD1|TRBJ2-1|NA
CASRDSSYNEQFF
TGTGCCAGCCGGGACAGTTCCTACAATGAGCAGTTCTTC
>TRBV10-3|NA|TRBJ2-7|NA
CAISRGHYEQYF
TGTGCCATCAGCCGGGGCCACTACGAGCAGTACTTC
>TRBV7-2|NA|TRBJ2-3|NA
CASSPLGASTDTQYF
TGTGCCAGCAGTCCCCTAGGGGCCAGCACAGATACGCAGTATTTT
>TRBV5-1|NA|TRBJ2-2|NA
CASSLISATGTGELFF
TGCGCCAGCAGCTTGATTAGCGCCACGGGAACCGGGGAGCTGTTTTTT
>TRBV29-1|TRBD1|TRBJ1-3|NA
CSVGDRGLNTIYF
TGCAGCGTTGGGGACAGGGGATTAAACACCATATATTTT
>TRBV5-6|TRBD2|TRBJ2-5|NA
CASSFEGLAGETQYF
TGTGCCAGCAGCTTCGAGGGACTAGCGGGGGAGACCCAGTACTTC
>TRBV4-3|NA|TRBJ2-1|NA
CASSQMLYNEQFF
TGCGCCAGCAGCCAAATGCTCTACAATGAGCAGTTCTTC
>TRBV7-9|NA|TRBJ1-1|NA
CASSLGQVGEAFF
TGTGCCAGCAGCTTAGGGCAGGTGGGCGAAGCTTTCTTT
>TRBV29-1|NA|TRBJ1-1|NA
CSAPGEAFF
TGCAGCGCCCCAGGTGAAGCTTTCTTT
>TRBV30|NA|TRBJ2-6|NA
CAWSLYSGANVLTF
TGTGCCTGGAGCCTATACTCTGGGGCCAACGTCCTGACTTTC
>TRBV2|TRBD1|TRBJ2-7|NA
CASSGHRGTYEQYF
TGTGCCAGCAGTGGTCACAGGGGGACCTACGAGCAGTACTTC
>TRBV29-1|NA|TRBJ2-4|NA
CSVPGLRTKNIQYF
TGCAGCGTTCCGGGACTTAGGACCAAAAACATTCAGTACTTC
>TRBV30|NA|TRBJ1-5|few
CAWSVRLGFSNQPQHF
TGTGCCTGGAGTGTACGATTGGGGTTTAGCAATCAGCCCCAGCATTTT
>TRBV9|NA|TRBJ1-4|few
CASSTTGRGTEKLFF
TGTGCCAGCAGCACCACAGGAAGGGGAACTGAAAAACTGTTTTTT